One and the same sample provided the 30 T cell receptor beta chains below, sequenced in a study of T cells in Graves' hyperthyroidism and ophthalmopathy. Regions amplified from RNA transcripts were the TCR beta CDR3 regions. Using the HTBI primer set, a first-round RT-PCR was run on the TCR CDR3. TCRdb re-called the multiplex PCR reads with MiXCR, one entry per CDR3 protein. In the table there are 550,000 to 600,000 distinct CDR3 sequences, 12% to 15% of which are singletons. The sequencing input was blood. All receptors come from a woman aged 18-35 years with Graves' ophthalmopathy.

The chain has TRBV29-1 and TRBJ1-5, with 7 bases matching TRBD1. The J segment lost 5 bases and the V segment lost 5 bases, leaving 6 bases of the junction unmatched. The CDR3 consists of 13 residues. CDR1 is SQVTM and CDR2 is ANQGSEA in the germline V gene. CDR3 DNA sequence: TGCAGCGTTTCACAGGGGCGAGATCAGCCCCAGCATTTT. It is translated as CSVSQGRDQPQHF.

V gene TRBV7-2 combines with J gene TRBJ2-5; TRBD2 aligns across 11 bases. CDR1 and CDR2 from the germline V gene are SGHTA and FQGNSA. This CDR3 comprises 17 residues. J lost 4 bases, V lost 6 bases, and 13 bases had no gene match. CDR3 nucleotides: TGTGCCAGCAGTCCAAAAGTAGCGGGAGGGCCGCTAGAGACCCAGTACTTC. This encodes CASSPKVAGGPLETQYF.

The chain uses TRBV3-2 and TRBJ2-5. TRBV3-2 has pseudogene status. There are 12 residues in the CDR3. The CDR3 loop reads CASSQTLETQYF. The DNA of the CDR3 is TGTGCCAGCAGCCAAACTCTAGAGACCCAGTACTTC.

This clonotype was seen at least ten times. The chain employs TRBV7-2 and TRBJ2-7; TRBD2 aligns across 8 bases. CDR1 SGHTA and CDR2 FQGNSA come from the germline V gene. Trimming took 2 bases from V and 6 from J; bases not matched to a gene: 9. The CDR3 is 15 residues long. The CDR3 sequence is CASSLTWRGTSEQYF. DNA of the CDR3: TGTGCCAGCAGCTTAACCTGGCGAGGGACTAGCGAGCAGTACTTC.

This clonotype has at least ten counts. This chain links TRBV10-3 with TRBJ1-1; maybe TRBD1 (5 bases). Germline V gene data show CDR1 as ENHRY and CDR2 as SYGVKD. CDR3 length: 11 residues. The V end was cut by 9 bases, the J end by 3 bases, with 8 bases between. In DNA form, the CDR3 reads TGTGCCATTAAAGGGGACACTGAAGCTTTCTTT. Protein: CAIKGDTEAFF.

Ten or more counts support this clonotype. The chain joins TRBV7-9 to TRBJ2-7; TRBD2 agrees at 13 bases. The CDR3 covers 14 residues. Looked up from germline, CDR1 is SEHNR and CDR2 is FQNEAQ (reference sequence). The junction had 3 bases not matched to a gene; V was cut back by 10 bases and J by 0 bases. CDR3 sequence reads: CAIRTSGSSYEQYF. CDR3 DNA: TGTGCCATTAGGACTAGCGGGAGCTCCTACGAGCAGTACTTC.

This clonotype was seen ten or more times. This chain connects TRBV7-9 to TRBJ2-7; 7 bases are a match to TRBD1. The CDR3 runs to 14 residues. V lost 5 bases, J lost 0 bases, and 4 bases stayed unmatched. CDR1 is SEHNR, CDR2 FQNEAQ, per germline (reference sequence). The CDR3 here is CASSPTGRSYEQYF. The CDR3 region has the DNA TGTGCCAGCAGCCCGACAGGGCGCTCCTACGAGCAGTACTTC.

The CDR3 region is CASSTGEGGYTF. For the CDR3, the DNA is TGTGCCAGCTCGACAGGGGAGGGTGGCTACACCTTC. This rearrangement joins TRBV6-1 to TRBJ1-2; 8 bases are a match to TRBD1. This CDR3 has 12 amino acids. The germline CDR1 and CDR2 sequences are MNHNS and SASEGT. J lost 7 bases, V lost 8 bases, and 6 bases had no gene match.

This clonotype appeared a few times. The chain has TRBV18 and TRBJ1-6, with D perhaps TRBD1 (6 bases). With 2 bases removed from V and 8 bases from J, the gap between germline ends came to 13 bases. The CDR3 sequence is 15 residues long. Germline assignment: CDR1 KGHSH and CDR2 LQKENI. This CDR3 reads CASSPGQPRYSPLHF. CDR3 DNA: TGTGCCAGCTCACCAGGACAGCCTCGGTATTCACCCCTCCACTTT.

This clonotype was counted at least ten times. CDR3 sequence: CASNRESNQPQHF. In DNA, the CDR3 is TGTGCCAGCAATAGAGAAAGCAATCAGCCCCAGCATTTT. The chain is built from TRBV2 and TRBJ1-5; the D is unclear. Germline assignment: CDR1 SNHLY and CDR2 FYNNEI. The CDR3 loop spans 13 amino acids. V was shortened by 7 bases and J by 1 base, with 8 bases between the two germline ends.

This clonotype showed up many times. The chain joins TRBV7-9 to TRBJ1-5; no firm D call. Trimming left V 2 bases short and J 11 bases short, with 13 bases between. CDR1 is SEHNR and CDR2 is FQNEAQ in the germline V gene (reference sequence). CDR3 length: 13 amino acids. The CDR3 loop reads CASSLHERQTQHF. The CDR3 DNA follows: TGTGCCAGCAGCTTACATGAGAGACAAACCCAGCATTTT. The entire variable domain, with the rest obtained from reference TRBV7-9 and TRBJ1-5, is as follows: DTGVSQNPRHKITKRGQNVTFRCDPISEHNRLYWYRQTLGQGPEFLTYFQNEAQLEKSRLLSDRFSAERPKGSFSTLEIQRTEQGDSAMYLCASSLHERQTQHFGDGTRLSIL.

The chain couples TRBV27 to TRBJ2-5, with TRBD2 matching 13 bases. The V gene's germline CDR1 is MNHEY and CDR2 SMNVEV (reference sequence). V was clipped by 3 bases and J by 6 bases; unmatched bases: 4. There are 15 residues in the CDR3. The chain's CDR3 is CASSLGTSGVKTQYF. CDR3 in DNA: TGTGCCAGCAGTTTGGGGACTAGCGGGGTTAAGACCCAGTACTTC.

The V and J genes are TRBV27 and TRBJ1-2, with 8 bases that match TRBD1. CDR1 and CDR2 from the germline V gene are MNHEY and SMNVEV (reference sequence). V lost 2 bases, J lost 10 bases, and 6 bases stayed unmatched. The CDR3 consists of 13 residues. The CDR3 loop is CASSLRGTGHYTF. The CDR3 nucleotides are TGTGCCAGCAGTTTAAGGGGGACAGGACACTACACCTTC.

Ten or more counts support this clonotype. This chain connects TRBV18 to TRBJ1-1, with a weak D call TRBD1 (5 bases). Germline assignment: CDR1 KGHSH and CDR2 LQKENI. This CDR3 region has 16 residues. Trimming left V 6 bases short and J 3 bases short, with 20 bases between. Written as DNA, the CDR3 is TGTGCCAGCTCCCCCGACAGACACCGACGGCACACTGAAGCTTTCTTT. It translates to CASSPDRHRRHTEAFF.

This clonotype was recorded many times. The chain uses TRBV27 and TRBJ1-2; D is perhaps TRBD1 (5 bases). Trimming shortened V by 3 bases and J by 6 bases, and 17 bases separated the two germline ends. Germline lookup yields CDR1 MNHEY and CDR2 SMNVEV (reference sequence). The CDR3 has 15 amino acids. CDR3 sequence reads: CASSLIEGNRDGYTF. For the CDR3, the DNA is TGTGCCAGCAGTTTGATCGAGGGGAATAGGGATGGCTACACCTTC.

The V and J genes are TRBV9 and TRBJ2-2; D call uncertain. V dropped 1 base and J dropped 2 bases, with 9 bases sitting between them. The CDR3 extends over 15 amino acids. Germline-derived CDR1 and CDR2 are SGDLS and YYNGEE. The DNA for the CDR3 is TGTGCCAGCAGCGTATCGATTTTAAACACCGGGGAGCTGTTTTTT. Translation gives CASSVSILNTGELFF.

The gene calls are TRBV7-9 and TRBJ1-6; possibly TRBD1 for D (6 bases). CDR3 size: 15 residues. Germline V gives CDR1 SEHNR, CDR2 FQNEAQ (reference sequence). The V end lost 1 base, the J end lost 7 bases, and 11 bases lay between the germline ends. Here the CDR3 reads CASSLEGGDNSPLHF. DNA for the CDR3: TGTGCCAGCAGCTTAGAGGGGGGCGACAATTCACCCCTCCACTTT. Filled out from reference TRBV7-9 and TRBJ1-6, the complete variable domain reads DTGVSQNPRHKITKRGQNVTFRCDPISEHNRLYWYRQTLGQGPEFLTYFQNEAQLEKSRLLSDRFSAERPKGSFSTLEIQRTEQGDSAMYLCASSLEGGDNSPLHFGNGTRLTVT.

This clonotype was observed many times. This chain uses TRBV6-1 with TRBJ2-5, with 8 bases aligning to TRBD1. With V trimmed by 5 bases and J by 9 bases, 5 bases remained unmatched. The germline V gene encodes CDR1 MNHNS and CDR2 SASEGT. This CDR3 has 12 amino acids. The CDR3 loop reads CASSLGQGPQYF. CDR3 bases: TGTGCCAGCAGTCTTGGACAGGGACCCCAGTACTTC.

This clonotype has a count of ten or more. The V and J genes are TRBV7-9 and TRBJ1-1, with D unclear. V was pared by 1 base and J by 1 base, with 10 bases between. The CDR3 contains 15 residues. CDR1 is SEHNR and CDR2 is FQNEAQ in the germline V gene (reference sequence). The CDR3 coding sequence is TGTGCCAGCAGCTTAGTCGAGGGTGCGAACACTGAAGCTTTCTTT. This gives the protein CASSLVEGANTEAFF.

This clonotype was seen ten or more times. V gene TRBV15 combines with J gene TRBJ2-3, with 11 bases aligning to TRBD2. CDR3 length: 17 amino acids. Trimming took 3 bases from V and 5 from J; bases not matched to a gene: 10. Germline CDR1 reads LNHNV; CDR2 reads YYDKDF (reference sequence). In nucleotides, the CDR3 is TGTGCCACCAGCAGGGGGTTGAGGCTAGCGGGAGGAGATACGCAGTATTTT. Translated: CATSRGLRLAGGDTQYF.

This clonotype came up many times. The V call is TRBV9, the J call TRBJ2-7; D remains ambiguous. Germline CDR1 and CDR2: SGDLS and YYNGEE. The CDR3 extends over 14 amino acids. Trimming cost V 4 bases and J 3 bases, with 14 bases left between them. The CDR3 region has the DNA TGTGCCAGCAGCCTGGAACGGAGTAGCTACGAGCAGTACTTC. This translates into CASSLERSSYEQYF.

Many counts were recorded for this clonotype. The V call is TRBV6-1, the J call TRBJ2-5, with D tentatively TRBD1 (5 bases). The CDR3 is 14 residues long. V lost 6 bases, J lost 1 base, and 12 bases lay in between. The germline gives CDR1 MNHNS, CDR2 SASEGT. The CDR3 reads CASRPGWSQETQYF. CDR3 coding DNA: TGTGCCAGCAGACCAGGGTGGTCCCAAGAGACCCAGTACTTC.

This clonotype was picked up many times. The genes are TRBV6-1 and TRBJ2-7; D may be TRBD2 (6 bases). Deletions cut 5 bases from V and 4 bases from J, with 15 bases between. Germline-derived CDR1 and CDR2 are MNHNS and SASEGT. The CDR3 totals 14 residues. In DNA form, the CDR3 reads TGTGCCAGCAGTTCCGGGACTCAGCCTTACGAGCAGTACTTC. Encoded protein: CASSSGTQPYEQYF.

The chain carries TRBV28 and TRBJ2-3; 9 bases align to TRBD2. CDR1 is MDHEN and CDR2 is SYDVKM in the germline V gene. This CDR3 region has 16 residues. The V segment lost 7 bases and the J segment 0 bases; nucleotides outside the gene matches: 8. CDR3 sequence reads: CASTQLAGASTDTQYF. The CDR3 DNA sequence: TGTGCCAGCACCCAATTAGCGGGGGCGAGCACAGATACGCAGTATTTT.

Ten or more counts support this clonotype. The rearrangement joins TRBV2 to TRBJ2-7, with TRBD2 matching 12 bases. Germline V lookup: CDR1 SNHLY, CDR2 FYNNEI. With 9 bases clipped from V and 2 bases from J, the junction kept 2 bases outside the gene matches. CDR3 length equals 13 residues. The CDR3 here is CARGLAGTYEQYF. DNA of the CDR3: TGTGCCAGGGGACTAGCGGGTACCTACGAGCAGTACTTC.

The chain joins TRBV27 to TRBJ2-5; 11 positions agree with TRBD2. The V and J ends lost 4 bases and 1 base, in that order; junction bases with no gene match: 5. This CDR3 is built from 16 residues. The germline gives CDR1 MNHEY, CDR2 SMNVEV (reference sequence). CDR3 sequence: CASSSGTSGAQETQYF. The CDR3 DNA reads TGTGCCAGCAGTTCGGGGACTAGCGGAGCCCAAGAGACCCAGTACTTC.

This clonotype has ten or more counts. V and J are TRBV7-6 and TRBJ1-1; no definite D call. Germline V gene data show CDR1 as SGHVS and CDR2 as FNYEAQ. The CDR3 is made up of 14 amino acids. The V end was cut by 3 bases, the J end by 4 bases, with 12 bases between. CDR3 nucleotide sequence: TGTGCCAGCAGCTTCGCGATAGGAGGCACTGAAGCTTTCTTT. Amino acid sequence: CASSFAIGGTEAFF.

This clonotype has ten or more counts. This sequence joins TRBV6-2 or TRBV6-3 and TRBJ2-1, with 15 bases aligning to TRBD2. Germline V gene data show CDR1 as MNHEY and CDR2 as SVGEGT. This CDR3 comprises 19 residues. Trimming cost V 5 bases and J 3 bases; bases outside gene matches: 11. The CDR3 is CASSQTPGTSGGNYNEQFF. CDR3 DNA sequence: TGTGCCAGCAGTCAAACCCCCGGGACTAGCGGGGGGAACTACAATGAGCAGTTCTTC.

This clonotype was observed once. A much larger clone lies one base from this, so it may be a read error. The gene calls are TRBV6-2 or TRBV6-3 and TRBJ1-2, with 8 bases that match TRBD1. The CDR3 is 14 residues long. The V gene's germline CDR1 is MNHEY and CDR2 SVGEGT. J lost 6 bases, V lost 8 bases, and 11 bases had no gene match. The CDR3: CASSPKTGAHGYTF. CDR3 bases: TGTGCCAGCTCACCAAAGACAGGGGCTCATGGCTACACCTTC.

This clonotype has a count of ten or more. The chain links TRBV12-3 or TRBV12-4 to TRBJ1-5; 8 bases align to TRBD1. The CDR3 totals 19 residues. V lost 2 bases and J lost 1; bases outside the gene matches: 13. The CDR3 nucleotides read TGTGCCAGCAGTTTAATGGCCAGGGGGCTGAGAATGAGCAATCAGCCCCAGCATTTT. This codes for CASSLMARGLRMSNQPQHF.